This TCR beta chain is from a study of blood T cell repertoires in COVID-19. Study-wide context: The origin of the acute and convalescent COVID-19 samples was the United States, Italy and Spain.

This clone has only a few counts. In the authors' methods: How many nucleated cells were present was estimated from reference gene primer amplification. Sequencing used immunoSEQ multiplex PCR; TCRdb keeps in-frame clones, though not all of them. Clonal size and the V and J genes are those of that table, whereas D and trimming came from the DNA. The sample records 70,000 or so clones, roughly three quarters being singletons. CDR3 size: 14 residues. Trimming left V 5 bases short and J 4 bases short, with 12 bases between. Germline CDR1 and CDR2: LNHDA and SQIVND (reference sequence). The sample taken for sequencing was peripheral blood. The genes are TRBV19 and TRBJ1-5; TRBD1 is a possible D gene (5 bases). This TCR derives from a man between 60 and 70 years old with acute or convalescent COVID-19. The chain's CDR3 is CASSVRQFNQPQHF. The CDR3 DNA follows: TGTGCCAGTAGTGTTAGACAGTTTAATCAGCCCCAGCATTTT.